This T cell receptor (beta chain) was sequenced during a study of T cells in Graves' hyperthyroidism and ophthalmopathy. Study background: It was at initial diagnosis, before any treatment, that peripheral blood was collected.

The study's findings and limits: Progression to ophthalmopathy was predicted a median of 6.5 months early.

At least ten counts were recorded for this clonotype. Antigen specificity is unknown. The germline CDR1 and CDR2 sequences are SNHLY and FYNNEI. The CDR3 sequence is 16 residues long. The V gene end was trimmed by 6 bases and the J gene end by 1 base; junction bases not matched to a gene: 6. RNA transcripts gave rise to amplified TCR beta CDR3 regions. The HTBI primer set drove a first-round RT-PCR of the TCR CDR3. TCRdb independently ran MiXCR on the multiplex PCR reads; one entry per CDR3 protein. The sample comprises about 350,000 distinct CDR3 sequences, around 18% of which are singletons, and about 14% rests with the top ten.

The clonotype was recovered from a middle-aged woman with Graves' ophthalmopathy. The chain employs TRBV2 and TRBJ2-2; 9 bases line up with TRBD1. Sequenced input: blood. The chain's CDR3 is CASSVMGQGNTGELFF. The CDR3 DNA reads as TGTGCCAGCAGCGTGATGGGACAGGGGAACACCGGGGAGCTGTTTTTT.